A selection of T cell receptor beta chains follows, all from one sample in a study of T-cell reconstitution after alpha-beta-depleted transplantation in children. TCRdb called the PCR reads again in MiXCR, with one record for every CDR3 protein. Among 450,000 to 550,000 distinct CDR3 sequences listed, roughly an eighth were seen once. The sequencing here drew on PBMCs, mostly from graft donor cells, taken 180 days after TCRalphabeta/CD19-depleted stem cell transplant. These receptors were collected from a female patient between 2 and 15 years old who had a stem cell transplant for aplastic anemia, so the T cells may come from the graft donor. The CDR3 runs from the conserved cysteine through the conserved F or W. Each record gives: D gene, J gene, clone size, V gene, CDR3 protein, CDR3 DNA. A D gene is named only where the DNA matches it firmly. Some rows mark clone size as missing; the rest say once, few, many or name a class of expanded clone.

- TRBJ2-5 few TRBV10-3 CAISSHTETQYF TGTGCCATCAGTTCACACACGGAGACCCAGTACTTC
- TRBJ1-1 many TRBV29-1 CSVVSSRGTEAFF TGCAGCGTTGTATCCTCGAGGGGTACTGAAGCTTTCTTT
- TRBJ1-1 - TRBV28 CASSLPTGVNTEAFF TGTGCCAGCAGCCTTCCCACAGGAGTGAACACTGAAGCTTTCTTT
- TRBJ1-1 - TRBV9 CASSFHPTAITEAFF TGTGCCAGCAGCTTCCACCCGACAGCGATCACTGAAGCTTTCTTT
- TRBJ2-7 - TRBV29-1 CSVYTTASYEQYF TGCAGCGTCTATACGACAGCCTCCTACGAGCAGTACTTC
- TRBJ2-2 many TRBV7-2 CASSGGSNTGELFF TGTGCCAGCAGCGGGGGATCGAACACCGGGGAGCTGTTTTTT
- TRBJ2-1 few TRBV28 CASSPPLPFASSYNEQFF TGTGCCAGCAGTCCTCCCCTCCCATTCGCGAGCTCCTACAATGAGCAGTTCTTC
- TRBJ1-5 few TRBV4-1 CASSQDESLPQPQHF TGCGCCAGCAGCCAAGATGAGTCCCTTCCCCAGCCCCAGCATTTT
- TRBJ2-5 - TRBV6-1 CASSVTGETQYF TGTGCCAGCAGTGTTACAGGAGAGACCCAGTACTTC
- TRBJ2-4 - TRBV27 CASSFSIIEPPVNF TGTGCCAGCAGTTTCTCCATAATAGAGCCTCCAGTAAACTTC
TRBD1 TRBJ2-1 - TRBV24-1 CATQGDRVLNEQFF TGTGCCACCCAAGGGGACAGGGTTCTTAATGAGCAGTTCTTC
TRBD2 TRBJ2-1 - TRBV9 CASSVGLADTGGEQFF TGTGCCAGCAGCGTAGGACTAGCGGACACCGGAGGCGAGCAGTTCTTC
TRBD2 TRBJ2-5 - TRBV7-9 CASSYGGQETQYF TGTGCCAGCAGTTACGGGGGGCAAGAGACCCAGTACTTC
TRBD1 TRBJ1-3 - TRBV20-1 CSARAHGRGQNTIYF TGCAGTGCTAGAGCCCACGGCAGGGGGCAAAACACCATATATTTT
- TRBJ2-4 - TRBV21-1 CASSADFTGVAKNIQYF TGTGCCAGCAGCGCGGATTTCACAGGGGTCGCCAAAAACATTCAGTACTTC
- TRBJ2-7 - TRBV11-2 CASSYPQDVKEQYF TGTGCCAGCAGCTACCCCCAGGACGTTAAGGAGCAGTACTTC
- TRBJ2-2 - TRBV6-1 CASSEWRDSSDTGELFF TGTGCCAGCAGTGAGTGGAGGGACAGTTCGGACACCGGGGAGCTGTTTTTT
- TRBJ2-2 few TRBV30 CACRPGLGTGELFF TGTGCCTGCCGTCCCGGTTTGGGCACCGGGGAGCTGTTTTTT
TRBD2 TRBJ2-3 - TRBV20-1 CRGISGNKDTQYF TGCAGGGGAATTAGCGGGAATAAAGATACGCAGTATTTT
TRBD1 TRBJ2-1 - TRBV12-3/TRBV12-4 CASISRQTLRGRGTNEQFF TGTGCCAGCATATCCCGTCAAACCCTCAGGGGGAGAGGGACCAATGAGCAGTTCTTC
- TRBJ2-6 - TRBV14 CASSQEAGPFSGANVLTF TGTGCCAGCAGCCAAGAGGCGGGACCCTTCTCTGGGGCCAACGTCCTGACTTTC
- TRBJ2-7 - TRBV6-2/TRBV6-3 CASSYSMVGEQYF TGTGCCAGCAGTTACTCGATGGTTGGCGAGCAGTACTTC
TRBD2 TRBJ2-4 many TRBV29-1 CSVRKVGLAGPLAKNIQYF TGCAGCGTTCGGAAGGTTGGCCTAGCGGGACCCCTAGCCAAAAACATTCAGTACTTC
- TRBJ1-5 few TRBV19 CARLQTVGNQPQHF TGTGCCAGACTACAGACAGTGGGCAATCAGCCCCAGCATTTT
- TRBJ1-1 - TRBV7-2 CASSFYRVGNTEAFF TGTGCCAGCAGCTTTTACAGGGTAGGGAACACTGAAGCTTTCTTT
TRBD1 TRBJ1-1 many TRBV20-1 CSARSPQGVFTEAFF TGCAGTGCTAGATCGCCACAGGGGGTTTTCACTGAAGCTTTCTTT
- TRBJ2-7 - TRBV20-1 CSARAQGSSYEQYF TGCAGTGCCCGGGCTCAAGGCAGCTCCTACGAGCAGTACTTC
- TRBJ1-4 few TRBV12-3/TRBV12-4 CASTVSNEKLFF TGTGCCAGCACGGTCTCTAATGAAAAACTGTTTTTT
- TRBJ2-1 - TRBV5-1 CASSSGGALYNEQFF TGCGCCAGCAGCTCTGGGGGGGCCCTCTACAATGAGCAGTTCTTC
TRBD1 TRBJ1-2 many TRBV12-3/TRBV12-4 CASSSGQGGRRRGYTF TGTGCCAGCAGTTCGGGACAGGGAGGTCGGCGTCGGGGCTACACCTTC
- TRBJ2-3 - TRBV6-1 CASSTGFGTDTQYF TGTGCCAGCAGTACAGGGTTTGGGACAGATACGCAGTATTTT
- TRBJ2-7 - TRBV7-3 CASILGPLVDEQYF TGTGCCAGCATCTTAGGGCCCCTTGTTGACGAGCAGTACTTC
- TRBJ1-5 - TRBV15 CATSLEDRGLVQPQHF TGTGCCACCAGCTTAGAGGACCGTGGGCTTGTTCAGCCCCAGCATTTT
- TRBJ1-2 few TRBV20-1 CSAFTPADYGYTF TGCAGTGCCTTTACGCCGGCAGATTATGGCTACACCTTC
- TRBJ1-6 - TRBV6-5 CASSYSNRDPYNSPLHF TGTGCCAGCAGTTACTCGAACAGGGACCCCTATAATTCACCCCTCCACTTT
- TRBJ1-5 few TRBV6-5 CASTSGRQRNQPQHF TGTGCCAGCACCTCAGGGAGGCAGCGAAATCAGCCCCAGCATTTT
TRBD1 TRBJ2-2 few TRBV12-3/TRBV12-4 CASSWTGRNTGELFF TGTGCCAGCAGCTGGACAGGGCGGAACACCGGGGAGCTGTTTTTT
- TRBJ2-7 many TRBV4-1 CASSQDQGYEQYF TGCGCCAGCAGCCAAGATCAGGGCTACGAGCAGTACTTC
- TRBJ2-5 - TRBV5-4 CASSLDVSQTQYF TGTGCCAGCAGCTTGGATGTCAGCCAGACCCAGTACTTC
TRBD2 TRBJ2-1 - TRBV5-1 CASSLERLAGGKQFF TGCGCCAGCAGCTTGGAACGGCTAGCGGGAGGGAAGCAGTTCTTC
- TRBJ2-1 few TRBV7-2 CASSLAHRSHNEQFF TGTGCCAGCAGCTTAGCGCACCGATCTCACAATGAGCAGTTCTTC
- TRBJ2-7 few TRBV7-9 CASSLHKREQYF TGTGCCAGCAGCTTGCACAAACGGGAGCAGTACTTC
TRBD1 TRBJ2-1 many TRBV20-1 CSARPGQGINEQFF TGCAGTGCTAGACCGGGACAGGGGATAAATGAGCAGTTCTTC
- TRBJ1-4 few TRBV28 CATGDATNEKLFF TGTGCCACGGGGGACGCAACTAATGAAAAACTGTTTTTT
- TRBJ2-7 - TRBV6-2/TRBV6-3 CASSYMRTYEQYF TGTGCCAGCAGTTACATGAGGACCTACGAGCAGTACTTC
- TRBJ1-1 many TRBV6-2/TRBV6-3 CASSYVGPMNTEAFF TGTGCCAGCAGTTACGTGGGACCAATGAACACTGAAGCTTTCTTT
TRBD2 TRBJ2-1 - TRBV5-1 CASSLNSRGLVGGEQFF TGCGCCAGCAGCTTGAACAGCCGGGGACTAGTGGGCGGTGAGCAGTTCTTC
- TRBJ1-2 - TRBV21-1 CASRRGVAF TGTGCCAGCAGACGGGGTGTAGCCTTC
TRBD2 TRBJ2-5 - TRBV7-2 CASSFGTGGRKETQYF TGTGCCAGCAGCTTTGGAACGGGAGGGCGTAAAGAGACCCAGTACTTC
TRBD2 TRBJ2-5 few TRBV7-2 CASSLAASGRAGETQYF TGTGCCAGCAGCTTAGCGGCTAGCGGGAGGGCAGGGGAGACCCAGTACTTC
TRBD1 TRBJ2-1 - TRBV5-1 CASSTGQGAQVDFF TGCGCCAGCAGCACGGGACAGGGGGCGCAGGTGGATTTCTTC
- TRBJ2-7 many TRBV20-1 CSAREGTDYEQYF TGCAGTGCTCGGGAAGGGACGGACTACGAGCAGTACTTC
- TRBJ1-6 few TRBV7-6 CASSLVVDGSNSPLHF TGTGCCAGCAGCTTAGTGGTTGACGGATCAAATTCACCCCTCCACTTT
TRBD2 TRBJ2-1 - TRBV20-1 CSADGRVYNEQFF TGCAGTGCGGATGGGAGGGTATACAATGAGCAGTTCTTC
TRBD2 TRBJ2-3 few TRBV20-1 CSARPSGRPGTDTQYF TGCAGTGCTAGACCTAGCGGGAGGCCAGGCACAGATACGCAGTATTTT